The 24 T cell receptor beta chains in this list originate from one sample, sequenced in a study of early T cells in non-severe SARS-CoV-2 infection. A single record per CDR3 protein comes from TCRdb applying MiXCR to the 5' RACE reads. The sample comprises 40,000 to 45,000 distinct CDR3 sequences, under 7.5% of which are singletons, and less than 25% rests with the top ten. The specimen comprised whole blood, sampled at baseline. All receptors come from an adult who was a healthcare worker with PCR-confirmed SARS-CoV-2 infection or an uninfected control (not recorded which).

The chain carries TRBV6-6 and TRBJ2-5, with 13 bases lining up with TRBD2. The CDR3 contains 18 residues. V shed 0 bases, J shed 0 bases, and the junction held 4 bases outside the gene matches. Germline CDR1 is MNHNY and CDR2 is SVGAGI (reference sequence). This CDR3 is CASSYSTSGGKYQETQYF. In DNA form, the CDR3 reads TGTGCCAGCAGTTACTCGACTAGCGGGGGGAAGTACCAAGAGACCCAGTACTTC.

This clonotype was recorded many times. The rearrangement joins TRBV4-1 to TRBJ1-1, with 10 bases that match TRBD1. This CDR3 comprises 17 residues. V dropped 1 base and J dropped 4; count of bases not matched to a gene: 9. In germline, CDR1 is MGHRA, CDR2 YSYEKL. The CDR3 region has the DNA TGCGCCAGCAGCCAAGTGCAAAGGGACAGGGGCCGCACTGAAGCTTTCTTT. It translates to CASSQVQRDRGRTEAFF.

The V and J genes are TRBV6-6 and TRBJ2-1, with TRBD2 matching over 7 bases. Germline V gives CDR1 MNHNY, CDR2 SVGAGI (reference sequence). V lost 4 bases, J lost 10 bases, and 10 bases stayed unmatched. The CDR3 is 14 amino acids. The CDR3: CASSSTRLAGEQFF. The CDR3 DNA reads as TGTGCCAGCAGTTCCACCCGACTAGCCGGCGAGCAGTTCTTC.

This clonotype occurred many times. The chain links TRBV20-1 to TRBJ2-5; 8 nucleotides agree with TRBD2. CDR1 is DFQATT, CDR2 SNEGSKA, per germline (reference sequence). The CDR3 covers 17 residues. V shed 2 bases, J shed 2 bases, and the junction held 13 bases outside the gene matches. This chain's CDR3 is CSARLIKAGALQETQYF. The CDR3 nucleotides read TGCAGTGCTAGACTTATAAAAGCGGGGGCCTTACAAGAGACCCAGTACTTC.

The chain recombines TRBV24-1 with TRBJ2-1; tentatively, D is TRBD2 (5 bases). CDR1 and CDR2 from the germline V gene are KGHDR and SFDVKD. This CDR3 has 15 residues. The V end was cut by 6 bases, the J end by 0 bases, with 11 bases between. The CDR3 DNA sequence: TGTGCCACCAGTCGCGGGTCCTCCTCCTACAATGAGCAGTTCTTC. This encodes CATSRGSSSYNEQFF.

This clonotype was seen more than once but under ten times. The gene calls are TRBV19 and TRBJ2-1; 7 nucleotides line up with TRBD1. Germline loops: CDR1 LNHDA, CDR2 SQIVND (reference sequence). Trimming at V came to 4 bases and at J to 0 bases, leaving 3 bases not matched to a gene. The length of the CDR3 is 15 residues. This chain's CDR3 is CASSKTGSSYNEQFF. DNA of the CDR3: TGTGCCAGTAGTAAGACAGGGTCCTCCTACAATGAGCAGTTCTTC.

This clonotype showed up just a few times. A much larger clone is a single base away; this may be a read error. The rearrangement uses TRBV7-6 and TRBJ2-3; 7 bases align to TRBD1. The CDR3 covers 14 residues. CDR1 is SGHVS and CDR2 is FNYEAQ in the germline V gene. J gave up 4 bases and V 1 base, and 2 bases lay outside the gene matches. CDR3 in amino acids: CASSLGGGPDTQYF. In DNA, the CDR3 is TGTGCCAGCAGCTTAGGAGGGGGCCCAGATACGCAGTATTTT.

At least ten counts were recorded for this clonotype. CDR3 residues: CASSRTSGVEETQYF. DNA of the CDR3: TGCGCCAGCAGCCGGACTAGCGGGGTGGAAGAGACCCAGTACTTC. The rearrangement links TRBV4-1 to TRBJ2-5; 12 positions agree with TRBD2. CDR3 length: 15 residues. Per germline, CDR1 MGHRA and CDR2 YSYEKL. V lost 4 bases, J lost 3 bases, and 3 bases stayed unmatched.

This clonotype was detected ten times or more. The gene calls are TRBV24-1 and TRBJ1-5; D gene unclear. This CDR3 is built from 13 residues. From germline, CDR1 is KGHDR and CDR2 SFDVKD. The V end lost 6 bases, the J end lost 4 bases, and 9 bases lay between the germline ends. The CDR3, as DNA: TGTGCCACCAGTCGCGAGGGAAATCAGCCCCAGCATTTT. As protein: CATSREGNQPQHF.

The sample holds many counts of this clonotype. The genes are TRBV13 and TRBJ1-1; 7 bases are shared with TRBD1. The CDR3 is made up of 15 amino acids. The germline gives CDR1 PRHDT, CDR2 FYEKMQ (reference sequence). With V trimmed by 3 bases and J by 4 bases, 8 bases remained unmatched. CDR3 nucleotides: TGTGCCAGCAGCTTCGGACAGGTTTATAGCACTGAAGCTTTCTTT. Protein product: CASSFGQVYSTEAFF.

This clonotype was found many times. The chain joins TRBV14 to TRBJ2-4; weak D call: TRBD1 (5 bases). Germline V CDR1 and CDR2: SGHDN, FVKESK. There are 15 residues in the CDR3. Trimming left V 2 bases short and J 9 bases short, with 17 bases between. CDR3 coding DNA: TGTGCCAGCAGCCAATATGCCCTCCAGGGAAGCATTCAGTACTTC. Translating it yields CASSQYALQGSIQYF.

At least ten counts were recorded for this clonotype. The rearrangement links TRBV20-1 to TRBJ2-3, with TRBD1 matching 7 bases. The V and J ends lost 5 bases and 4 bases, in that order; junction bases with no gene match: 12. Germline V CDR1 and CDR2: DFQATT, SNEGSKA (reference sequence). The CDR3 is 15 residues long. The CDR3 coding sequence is TGCAGTGCTGCCCGACAGGGAGAGGCAGCAGATACGCAGTATTTT. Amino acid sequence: CSAARQGEAADTQYF.

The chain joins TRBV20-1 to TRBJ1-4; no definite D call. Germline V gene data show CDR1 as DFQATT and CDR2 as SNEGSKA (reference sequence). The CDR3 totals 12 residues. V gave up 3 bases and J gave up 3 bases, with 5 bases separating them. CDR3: CSARGPNEKLFF. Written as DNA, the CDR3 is TGCAGTGCTAGGGGCCCTAATGAAAAACTGTTTTTT.

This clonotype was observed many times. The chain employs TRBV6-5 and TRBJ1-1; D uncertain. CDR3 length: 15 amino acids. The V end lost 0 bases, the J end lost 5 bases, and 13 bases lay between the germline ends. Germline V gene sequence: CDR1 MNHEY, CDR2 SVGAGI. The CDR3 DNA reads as TGTGCCAGCAGTTACTCGATCCCTGCCCAAACTGAAGCTTTCTTT. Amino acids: CASSYSIPAQTEAFF.

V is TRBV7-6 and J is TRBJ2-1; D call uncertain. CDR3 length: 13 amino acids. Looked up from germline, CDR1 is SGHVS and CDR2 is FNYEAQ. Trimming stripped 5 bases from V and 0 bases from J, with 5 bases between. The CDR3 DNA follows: TGTGCCAGCAGCCGCAGCTCCTACAATGAGCAGTTCTTC. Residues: CASSRSSYNEQFF.

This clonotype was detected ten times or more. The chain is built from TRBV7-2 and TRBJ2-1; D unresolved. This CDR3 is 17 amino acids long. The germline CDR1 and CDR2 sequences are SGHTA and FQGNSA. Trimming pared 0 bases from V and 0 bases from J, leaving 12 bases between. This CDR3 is CASSLAKPTSSYNEQFF. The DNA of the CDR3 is TGTGCCAGCAGCTTAGCTAAACCGACCTCCTCCTACAATGAGCAGTTCTTC.

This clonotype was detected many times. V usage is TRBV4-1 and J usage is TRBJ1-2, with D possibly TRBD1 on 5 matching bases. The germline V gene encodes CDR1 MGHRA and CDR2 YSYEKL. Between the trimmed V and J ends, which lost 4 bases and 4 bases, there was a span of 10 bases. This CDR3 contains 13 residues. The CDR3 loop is CASSRSGTYGYTF. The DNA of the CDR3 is TGCGCCAGCAGCCGTTCAGGGACCTATGGCTACACCTTC.

CDR3 protein: CASTRPQGNEQFF. The CDR3, as DNA: TGTGCCAGCACCAGACCTCAGGGCAATGAGCAGTTCTTC. The chain has TRBV6-5 and TRBJ2-1, with D possibly being TRBD1 (5 bases). Germline V gene lookup returns CDR1 MNHEY and CDR2 SVGAGI. The length of the CDR3 is 13 residues. Trimming stripped 7 bases from V and 6 bases from J, with 13 bases between.

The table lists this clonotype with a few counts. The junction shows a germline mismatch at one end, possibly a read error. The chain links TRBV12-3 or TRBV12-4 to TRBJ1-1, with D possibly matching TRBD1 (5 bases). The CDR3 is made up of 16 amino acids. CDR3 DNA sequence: TGTGCCAGCAGACCCGGGACTCCCCAACTGAAGACTGAAGCTTTCTTT. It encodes CASRPGTPQLKTEAFF.

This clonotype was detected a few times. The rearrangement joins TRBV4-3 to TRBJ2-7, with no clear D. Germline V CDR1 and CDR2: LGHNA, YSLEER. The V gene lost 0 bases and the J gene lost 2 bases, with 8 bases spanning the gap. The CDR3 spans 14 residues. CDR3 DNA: TGCGCCAGCAGCCAAGACGAGAGCACCTACGAGCAGTACTTC. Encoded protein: CASSQDESTYEQYF.

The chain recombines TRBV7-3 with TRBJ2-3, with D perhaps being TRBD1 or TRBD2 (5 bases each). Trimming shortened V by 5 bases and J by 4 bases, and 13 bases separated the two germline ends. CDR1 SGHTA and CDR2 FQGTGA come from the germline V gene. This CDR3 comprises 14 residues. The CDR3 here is CASSPRGAADTQYF. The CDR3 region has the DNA TGTGCCAGCAGCCCCCGAGGGGCCGCAGATACGCAGTATTTT.

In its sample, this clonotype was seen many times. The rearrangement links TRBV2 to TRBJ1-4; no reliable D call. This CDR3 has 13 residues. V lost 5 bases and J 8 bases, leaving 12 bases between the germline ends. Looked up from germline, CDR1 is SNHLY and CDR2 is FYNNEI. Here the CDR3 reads CASSPRELEKLFF. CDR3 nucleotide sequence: TGTGCCAGCAGTCCTAGGGAGTTGGAAAAACTGTTTTTT.

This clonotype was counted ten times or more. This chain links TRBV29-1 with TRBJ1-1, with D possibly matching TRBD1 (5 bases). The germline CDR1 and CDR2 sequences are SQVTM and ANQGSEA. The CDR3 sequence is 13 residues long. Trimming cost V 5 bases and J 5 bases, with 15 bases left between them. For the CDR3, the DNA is TGCAGCGTTTCTATTACCGAGGGGACTGAAGCTTTCTTT. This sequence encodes CSVSITEGTEAFF.

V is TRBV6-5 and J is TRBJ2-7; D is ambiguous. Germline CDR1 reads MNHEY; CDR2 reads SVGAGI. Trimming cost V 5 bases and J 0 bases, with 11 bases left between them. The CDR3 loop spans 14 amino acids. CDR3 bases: TGTGCCAGCAGTCAGGTGGGGAACTCCTACGAGCAGTACTTC. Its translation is CASSQVGNSYEQYF.